This paragraph reports one T cell receptor (beta chain). What it recognizes is unknown. The study sampled nominally healthy donors, though unrecorded immune exposures were likely. This sample stems from a study of cytomegalovirus exposure and HLA in healthy donors. Regarding the study as a whole: A later analysis linked a missense variant in DCLRE1C to the trimming of TCR beta V and J genes.

PCR amplification relied on 60 Vbeta primers (plus 13 Jbeta primers). The table came from immunoSEQ multiplex PCR; TCRdb's copy has only in-frame clones and leaves some out. In the table there are 100,000 to 150,000 clones, more than 65% of which are singletons. Sequencing was carried out using PBMCs. The clonotype originates from a woman aged 55-75 years in good health and CMV-seropositive.

CDR3 protein: CASSVGSLRAGVETQYF. CDR3 DNA sequence: TGTGCCAGCAGCGTAGGGTCCCTGCGGGCGGGAGTTGAGACCCAGTACTTC. This sequence joins TRBV9 and TRBJ2-5; TRBD2 aligns across 7 bases. The germline gives CDR1 SGDLS, CDR2 YYNGEE. V was clipped by 0 bases and J by 5 bases; unmatched bases: 13. This CDR3 has 17 amino acids. The full variable domain, in which reference TRBV9 and TRBJ2-5 provide the parts outside the CDR3, is DSGVTQTPKHLITATGQRVTLRCSPRSGDLSVYWYQQSLDQGLQFLIQYYNGEERAKGNILERFSAQQFPDLHSELNLSSLELGDSALYFCASSVGSLRAGVETQYFGPGTRLLVL.